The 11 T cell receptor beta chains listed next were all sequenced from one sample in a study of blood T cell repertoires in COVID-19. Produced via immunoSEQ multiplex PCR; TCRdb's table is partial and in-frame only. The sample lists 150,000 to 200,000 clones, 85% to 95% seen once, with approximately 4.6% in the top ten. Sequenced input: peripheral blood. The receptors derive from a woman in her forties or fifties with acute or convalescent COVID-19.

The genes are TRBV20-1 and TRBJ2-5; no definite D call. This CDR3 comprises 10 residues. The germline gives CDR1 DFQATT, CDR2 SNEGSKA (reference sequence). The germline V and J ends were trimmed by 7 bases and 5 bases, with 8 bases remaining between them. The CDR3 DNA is TGCAGTGTCCGGCGGGAGACCCAGTACTTC. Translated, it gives CSVRRETQYF.

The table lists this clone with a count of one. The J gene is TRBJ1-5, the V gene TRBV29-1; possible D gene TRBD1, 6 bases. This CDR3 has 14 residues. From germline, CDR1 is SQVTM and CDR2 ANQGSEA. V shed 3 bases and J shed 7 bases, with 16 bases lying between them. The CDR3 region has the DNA TGCAGCGTTGACTGCCGGGACATAGGACAGCCCCAGCATTTT. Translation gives CSVDCRDIGQPQHF.

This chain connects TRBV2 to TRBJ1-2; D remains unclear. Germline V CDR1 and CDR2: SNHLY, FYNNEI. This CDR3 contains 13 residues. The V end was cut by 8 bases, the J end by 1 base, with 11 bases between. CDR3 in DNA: TGTGCCAGCGGCGGACTGAATAACTATGGCTACACCTTC. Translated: CASGGLNNYGYTF. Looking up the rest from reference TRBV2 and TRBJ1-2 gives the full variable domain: EPEVTQTPSHQVTQMGQEVILRCVPISNHLYFYWYRQILGQKVEFLVSFYNNEISEKSEIFDDQFSVERPDGSNFTLKIRSTKLEDSAMYFCASGGLNNYGYTFGSGTRLTVV.

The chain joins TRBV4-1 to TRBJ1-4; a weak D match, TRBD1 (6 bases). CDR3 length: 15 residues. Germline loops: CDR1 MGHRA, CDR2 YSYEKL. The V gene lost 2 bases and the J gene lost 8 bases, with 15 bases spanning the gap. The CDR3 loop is CASSQMSRGGEKLFF. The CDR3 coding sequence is TGCGCCAGCAGCCAAATGAGCAGGGGTGGGGAAAAACTGTTTTTT.

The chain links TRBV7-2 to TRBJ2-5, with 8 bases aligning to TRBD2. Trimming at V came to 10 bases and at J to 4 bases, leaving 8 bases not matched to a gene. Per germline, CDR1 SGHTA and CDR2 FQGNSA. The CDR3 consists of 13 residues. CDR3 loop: CATGAGVRETQYF. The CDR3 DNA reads TGTGCCACGGGAGCGGGAGTACGAGAGACCCAGTACTTC. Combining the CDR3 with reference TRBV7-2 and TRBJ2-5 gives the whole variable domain GAGVSQSPSNKVTEKGKDVELRCDPISGHTALYWYRQSLGQGLEFLIYFQGNSAPDKSGLPSDRFSAERTGGSVSTLTIQRTQQEDSAVYLCATGAGVRETQYFGPGTRLLVL.

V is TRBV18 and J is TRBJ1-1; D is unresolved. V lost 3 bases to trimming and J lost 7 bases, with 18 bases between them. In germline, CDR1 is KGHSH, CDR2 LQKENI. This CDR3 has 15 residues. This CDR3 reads CASSPNSYIGSEAFF. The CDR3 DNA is TGTGCCAGCTCACCCAATTCCTATATTGGGAGTGAAGCTTTCTTT.

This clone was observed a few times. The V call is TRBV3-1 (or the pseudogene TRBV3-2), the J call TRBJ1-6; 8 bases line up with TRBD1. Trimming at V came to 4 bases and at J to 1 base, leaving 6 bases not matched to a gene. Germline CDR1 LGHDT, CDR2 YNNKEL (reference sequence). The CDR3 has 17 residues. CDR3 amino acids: CASSRTGGKSYNSPLHF. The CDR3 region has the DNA TGTGCCAGCAGCCGTACAGGGGGGAAATCCTATAATTCACCCCTCCACTTT.

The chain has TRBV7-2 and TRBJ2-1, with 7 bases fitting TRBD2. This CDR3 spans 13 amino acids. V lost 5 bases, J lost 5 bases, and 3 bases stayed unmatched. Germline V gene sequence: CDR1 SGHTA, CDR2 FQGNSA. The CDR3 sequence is CASSIGTNNEQFF. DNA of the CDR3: TGTGCCAGCAGCATAGGGACTAACAATGAGCAGTTCTTC.

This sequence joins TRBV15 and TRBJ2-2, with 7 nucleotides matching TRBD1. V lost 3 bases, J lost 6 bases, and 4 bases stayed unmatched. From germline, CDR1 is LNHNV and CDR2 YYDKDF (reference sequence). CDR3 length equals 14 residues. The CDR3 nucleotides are TGTGCCACCAGCAGTCAGGGGGAAGCCGGGGAGCTGTTTTTT. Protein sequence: CATSSQGEAGELFF.

The CDR3 sequence is CASSPRGDTEAFF. The CDR3 coding sequence is TGTGCCAGCTCACCACGGGGGGACACTGAAGCTTTCTTT. The chain combines TRBV18 with TRBJ1-1, with D possibly TRBD1 on 5 matching bases. Trimming took 1 base from V and 3 from J, leaving 6 bases between them. CDR3 size: 13 residues. The germline V gene has CDR1 KGHSH and CDR2 LQKENI.

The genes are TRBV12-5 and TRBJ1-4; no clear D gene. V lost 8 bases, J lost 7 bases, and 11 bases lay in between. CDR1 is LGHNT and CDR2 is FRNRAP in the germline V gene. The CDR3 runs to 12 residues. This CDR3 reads CASKPIPEKLFF. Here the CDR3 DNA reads TGTGCTAGTAAACCTATCCCTGAAAAACTGTTTTTT.